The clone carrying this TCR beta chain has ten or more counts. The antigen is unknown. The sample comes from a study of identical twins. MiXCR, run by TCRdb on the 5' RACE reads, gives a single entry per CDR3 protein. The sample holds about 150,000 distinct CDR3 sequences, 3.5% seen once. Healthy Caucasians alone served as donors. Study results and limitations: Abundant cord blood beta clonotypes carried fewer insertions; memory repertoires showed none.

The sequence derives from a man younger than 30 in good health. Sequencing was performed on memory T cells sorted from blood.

The CDR3 loop is CASSQRPSGNTIYF. In nucleotides, the CDR3 is TGTGCCAGCAGCCAGCGCCCCTCTGGAAACACCATATATTTT. The chain combines TRBV3-1 with TRBJ1-3, with D unresolved. Germline loops: CDR1 LGHDT, CDR2 YNNKEL (reference sequence). Trimming cost V 3 bases and J 0 bases, with 6 bases left between them. CDR3 length equals 14 residues.